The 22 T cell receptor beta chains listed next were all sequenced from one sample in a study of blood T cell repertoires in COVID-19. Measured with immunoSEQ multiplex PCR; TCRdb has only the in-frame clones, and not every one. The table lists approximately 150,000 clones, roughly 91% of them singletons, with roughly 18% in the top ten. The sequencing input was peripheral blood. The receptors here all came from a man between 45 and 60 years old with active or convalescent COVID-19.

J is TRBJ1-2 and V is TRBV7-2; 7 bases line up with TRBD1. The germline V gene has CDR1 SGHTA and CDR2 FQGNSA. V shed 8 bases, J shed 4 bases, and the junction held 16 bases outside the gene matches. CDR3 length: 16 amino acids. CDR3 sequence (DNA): TGTGCCAGCGGGCCAAGGAGCGTCAGGGGGGCCTATGGCTACACCTTC. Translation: CASGPRSVRGAYGYTF.

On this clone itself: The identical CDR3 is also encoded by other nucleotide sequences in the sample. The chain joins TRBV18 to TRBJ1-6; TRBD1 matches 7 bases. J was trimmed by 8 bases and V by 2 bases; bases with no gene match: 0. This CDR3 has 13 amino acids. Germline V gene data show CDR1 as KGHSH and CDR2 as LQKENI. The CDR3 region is CASSPGQDSPLHF. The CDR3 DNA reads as TGTGCCAGCTCACCAGGACAGGATTCACCCCTCCACTTT.

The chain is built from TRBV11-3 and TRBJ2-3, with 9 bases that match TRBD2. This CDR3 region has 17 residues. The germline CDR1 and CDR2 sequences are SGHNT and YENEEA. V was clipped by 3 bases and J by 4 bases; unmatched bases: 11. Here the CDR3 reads CASSFGASGGLSDTQYF. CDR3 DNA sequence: TGTGCCAGCAGCTTTGGAGCCAGCGGGGGGTTATCAGATACGCAGTATTTT.

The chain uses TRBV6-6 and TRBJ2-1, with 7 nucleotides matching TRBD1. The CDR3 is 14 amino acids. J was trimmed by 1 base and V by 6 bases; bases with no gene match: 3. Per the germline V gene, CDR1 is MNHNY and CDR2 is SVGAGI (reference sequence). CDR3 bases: TGTGCCAGCAGCCAACAGGGGTCCTACAATGAGCAGTTCTTC. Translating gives CASSQQGSYNEQFF.

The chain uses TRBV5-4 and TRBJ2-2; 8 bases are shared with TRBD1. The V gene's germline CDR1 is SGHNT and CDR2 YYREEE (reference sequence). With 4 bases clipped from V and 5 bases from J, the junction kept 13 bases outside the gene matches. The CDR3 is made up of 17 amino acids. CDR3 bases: TGTGCCAGCAGCCCCTACGTGGGACAGGCGGGGACCGGGGAGCTGTTTTTT. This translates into CASSPYVGQAGTGELFF.

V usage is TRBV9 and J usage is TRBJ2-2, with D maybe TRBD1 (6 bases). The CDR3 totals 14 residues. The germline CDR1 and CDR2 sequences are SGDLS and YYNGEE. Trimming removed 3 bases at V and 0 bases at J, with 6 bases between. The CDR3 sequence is CASSGTANTGELFF. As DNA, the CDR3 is TGTGCCAGCAGCGGGACAGCGAACACCGGGGAGCTGTTTTTT.

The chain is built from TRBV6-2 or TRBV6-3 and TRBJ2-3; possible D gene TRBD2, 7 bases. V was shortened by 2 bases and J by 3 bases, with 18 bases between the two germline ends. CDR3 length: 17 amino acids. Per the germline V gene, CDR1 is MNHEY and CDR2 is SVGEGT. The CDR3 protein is CASSYGRPGGLTDTQYF. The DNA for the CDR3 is TGTGCCAGCAGTTACGGTAGACCGGGGGGCTTGACAGATACGCAGTATTTT.

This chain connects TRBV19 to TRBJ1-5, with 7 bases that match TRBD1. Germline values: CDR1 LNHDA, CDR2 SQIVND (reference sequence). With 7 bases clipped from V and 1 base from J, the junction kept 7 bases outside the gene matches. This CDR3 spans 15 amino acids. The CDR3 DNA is TGTGCCAGTAAGGAGGGGGCGGGGAGCAATCAGCCCCAGCATTTT. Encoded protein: CASKEGAGSNQPQHF.

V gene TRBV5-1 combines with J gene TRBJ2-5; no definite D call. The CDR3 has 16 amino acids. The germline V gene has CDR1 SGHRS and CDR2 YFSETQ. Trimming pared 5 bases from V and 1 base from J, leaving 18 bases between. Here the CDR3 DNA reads TGCGCCAGCAGTCTCACCCCCCAGGCCGGCCAAGAGACCCAGTACTTC. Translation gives CASSLTPQAGQETQYF.

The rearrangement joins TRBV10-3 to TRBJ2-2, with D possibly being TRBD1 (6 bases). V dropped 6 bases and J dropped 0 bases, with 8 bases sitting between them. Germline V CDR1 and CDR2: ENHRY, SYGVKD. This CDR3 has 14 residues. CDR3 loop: CAISRTANTGELFF. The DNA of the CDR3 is TGTGCCATCAGCCGGACAGCGAACACCGGGGAGCTGTTTTTT.

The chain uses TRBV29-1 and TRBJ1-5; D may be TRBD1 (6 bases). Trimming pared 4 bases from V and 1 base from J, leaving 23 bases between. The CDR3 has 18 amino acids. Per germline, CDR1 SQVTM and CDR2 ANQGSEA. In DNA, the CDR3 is TGCAGCGTTGTCTTGGTGACTTCAGGGGTTTGGAGCAATCAGCCCCAGCATTTT. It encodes CSVVLVTSGVWSNQPQHF. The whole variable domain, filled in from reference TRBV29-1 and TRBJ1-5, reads SAVISQKPSRDICQRGTSLTIQCQVDSQVTMMFWYRQQPGQSLTLIATANQGSEATYESGFVIDKFPISRPNLTFSTLTVSNMSPEDSSIYLCSVVLVTSGVWSNQPQHFGDGTRLSIL.

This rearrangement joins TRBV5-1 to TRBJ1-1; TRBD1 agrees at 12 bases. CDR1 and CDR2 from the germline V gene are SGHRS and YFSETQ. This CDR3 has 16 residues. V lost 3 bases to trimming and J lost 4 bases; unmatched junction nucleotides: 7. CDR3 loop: CASSSGGGQGATEAFF. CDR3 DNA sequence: TGCGCCAGCAGCTCGGGAGGGGGACAGGGGGCCACTGAAGCTTTCTTT.

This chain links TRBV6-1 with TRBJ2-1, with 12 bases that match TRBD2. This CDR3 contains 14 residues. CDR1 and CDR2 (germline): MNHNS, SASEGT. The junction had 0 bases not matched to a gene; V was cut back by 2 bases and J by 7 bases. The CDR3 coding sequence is TGTGCCAGCAGTGAACTAGCGGGAGGGAATGAGCAGTTCTTC. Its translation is CASSELAGGNEQFF.

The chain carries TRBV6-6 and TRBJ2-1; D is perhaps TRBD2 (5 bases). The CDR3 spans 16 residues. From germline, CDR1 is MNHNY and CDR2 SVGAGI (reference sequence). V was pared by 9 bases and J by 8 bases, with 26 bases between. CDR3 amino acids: CASATGRQLSGDEQFF. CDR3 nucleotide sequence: TGTGCCAGTGCGACGGGAAGACAACTTTCCGGGGATGAGCAGTTCTTC.

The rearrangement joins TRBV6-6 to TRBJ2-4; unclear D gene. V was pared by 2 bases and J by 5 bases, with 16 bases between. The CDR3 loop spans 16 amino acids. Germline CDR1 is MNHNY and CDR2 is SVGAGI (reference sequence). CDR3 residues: CASSYRVTGGENIQYF. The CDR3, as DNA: TGTGCCAGCAGTTACCGTGTGACTGGTGGCGAAAACATTCAGTACTTC.

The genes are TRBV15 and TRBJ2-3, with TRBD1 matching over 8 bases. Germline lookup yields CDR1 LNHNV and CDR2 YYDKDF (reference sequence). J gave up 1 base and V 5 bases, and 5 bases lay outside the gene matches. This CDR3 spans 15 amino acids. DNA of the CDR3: TGTGCCACCAGCGACAGGGGACCCGGCACAGATACGCAGTATTTT. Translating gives CATSDRGPGTDTQYF.

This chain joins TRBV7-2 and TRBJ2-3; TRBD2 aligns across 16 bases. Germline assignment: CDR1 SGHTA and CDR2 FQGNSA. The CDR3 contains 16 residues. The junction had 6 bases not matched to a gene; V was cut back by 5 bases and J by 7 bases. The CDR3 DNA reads TGTGCCAGCAGCCCGGGACTAGCGGGGGGGCTATATACGCAGTATTTT. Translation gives CASSPGLAGGLYTQYF.

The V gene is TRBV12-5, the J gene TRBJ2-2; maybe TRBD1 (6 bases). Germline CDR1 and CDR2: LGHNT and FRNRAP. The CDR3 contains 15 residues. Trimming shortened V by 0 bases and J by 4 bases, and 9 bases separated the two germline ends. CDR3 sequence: CASGLVLQGTGELFF. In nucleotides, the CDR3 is TGTGCTAGTGGTTTGGTACTACAGGGCACCGGGGAGCTGTTTTTT.

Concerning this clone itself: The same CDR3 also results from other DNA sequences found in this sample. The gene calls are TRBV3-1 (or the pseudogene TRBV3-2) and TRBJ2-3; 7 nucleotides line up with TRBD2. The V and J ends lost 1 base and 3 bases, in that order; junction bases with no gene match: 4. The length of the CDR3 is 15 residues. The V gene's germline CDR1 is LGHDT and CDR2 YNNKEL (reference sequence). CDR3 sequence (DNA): TGTGCCAGCAGCCAAGGTGGCGGGAGAACAGATACGCAGTATTTT. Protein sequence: CASSQGGGRTDTQYF.

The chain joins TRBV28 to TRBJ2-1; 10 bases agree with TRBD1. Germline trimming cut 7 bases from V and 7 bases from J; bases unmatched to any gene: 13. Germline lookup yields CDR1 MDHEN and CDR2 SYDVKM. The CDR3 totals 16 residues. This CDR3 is CASTLSTGGVRNEQFF. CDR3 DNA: TGTGCCAGCACCCTTTCGACAGGGGGCGTTAGGAATGAGCAGTTCTTC.

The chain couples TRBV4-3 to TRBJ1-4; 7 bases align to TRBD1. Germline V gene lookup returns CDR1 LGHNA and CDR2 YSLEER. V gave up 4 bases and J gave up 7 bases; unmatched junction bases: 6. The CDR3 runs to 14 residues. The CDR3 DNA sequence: TGCGCCAGCAGCCCAGGGGCAGGGGGTGAAAAACTGTTTTTT. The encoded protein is CASSPGAGGEKLFF.

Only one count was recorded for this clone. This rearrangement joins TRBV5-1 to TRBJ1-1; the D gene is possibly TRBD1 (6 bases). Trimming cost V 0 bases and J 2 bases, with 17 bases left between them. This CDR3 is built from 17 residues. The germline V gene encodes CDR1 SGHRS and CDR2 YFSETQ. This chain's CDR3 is CASSLGDRISKNTEAFF. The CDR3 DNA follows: TGCGCCAGCAGCTTGGGAGACAGGATTTCCAAAAACACTGAAGCTTTCTTT. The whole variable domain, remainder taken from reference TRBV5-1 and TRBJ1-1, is KAGVTQTPRYLIKTRGQQVTLSCSPISGHRSVSWYQQTPGQGLQFLFEYFSETQRNKGNFPGRFSGRQFSNSRSEMNVSTLELGDSALYLCASSLGDRISKNTEAFFGQGTRLTVV.